This passage covers 14 T cell receptor beta chains from one sample sequenced in a study of shared clonotypes between healthy human individuals. Data came from immunoSEQ multiplex PCR; TCRdb stores just in-frame clones and leaves some out. There are 450,000 to 500,000 clones in the sample; roughly 80% occur only once, and 9.5% to 15% lies in the top ten. Sequenced sample: PBMCs. The receptors were gathered from a woman aged 35 to 49 in good health. Some clones in this sample may be carry-over from other donors' samples.

This clone was detected only once. The chain recombines TRBV27 with TRBJ2-3, with D possibly being TRBD1 (6 bases). V gave up 2 bases and J gave up 0 bases, with 9 bases separating them. CDR1 and CDR2 (germline): MNHEY, SMNVEV (reference sequence). The CDR3 runs 15 residues. CDR3 region: CASSLRGWSTDTQYF. In DNA form, the CDR3 reads TGTGCCAGCAGTTTAAGGGGGTGGAGCACAGATACGCAGTATTTT.

The chain uses TRBV5-1 and TRBJ2-2, with D possibly being TRBD1 (5 bases). Germline V gene sequence: CDR1 SGHRS, CDR2 YFSETQ. With 1 base removed from V and 5 bases from J, the gap between germline ends came to 12 bases. CDR3 size: 15 residues. CDR3 region: CASSLRTPLTGELFF. CDR3 coding DNA: TGCGCCAGCAGCTTGAGGACACCCCTTACCGGGGAGCTGTTTTTT.

V gene TRBV9 combines with J gene TRBJ2-3, with D possibly matching TRBD2 (6 bases). The germline gives CDR1 SGDLS, CDR2 YYNGEE. V lost 2 bases and J 1 base, leaving 11 bases between the germline ends. CDR3 length: 15 residues. Here the CDR3 DNA reads TGTGCCAGCAGCGTGGGCGGGACCCGCACAGATACGCAGTATTTT. Its protein product is CASSVGGTRTDTQYF.

This clone has only a few counts. This chain joins TRBV21-1 and TRBJ2-1; TRBD2 reflects the table's D call only, with no check against the DNA. TRBV21-1 is a known pseudogene. The CDR3 totals 21 residues. Here the CDR3 DNA reads TGTGCCAGCAGCAAAGCGCTTAGGGGGACTAGCGGGAGGGTCCCTCGGAATGAGCAGTTCTTC. Amino acids: CASSKALRGTSGRVPRNEQFF.

This sequence joins TRBV7-2 and TRBJ2-5; the D gene is possibly TRBD2 (5 bases). Gene TRBJ2-7 matches the end of the DNA better, so the J call may be wrong. Germline values: CDR1 SGHTA, CDR2 FQGNSA. The CDR3 runs to 15 residues. CDR3 DNA: TGTGCCAGCAGTCGCAGACGGGGAAGCTCCTACGAGCAGTACTTC. Its translation: CASSRRRGSSYEQYF.

V usage is TRBV7-9 and J usage is TRBJ2-3; no firm D call. V shed 1 base and J shed 4 bases, with 9 bases lying between them. Germline V CDR1 and CDR2: SEHNR, FQNEAQ (reference sequence). The CDR3 sequence is 14 residues long. CDR3 sequence: CASSLGPIPDTQYF. CDR3 in DNA: TGTGCCAGCAGCTTAGGACCTATTCCAGATACGCAGTATTTT.

The CDR3 DNA reads TGTGCCAGCAGCTTAGCAGGGATATCTGGAAACACCATATATTTT. It encodes CASSLAGISGNTIYF. V is TRBV7-9 and J is TRBJ1-3; D not resolved. V lost 0 bases, J lost 1 base, and 7 bases lay in between. CDR1 and CDR2 from the germline V gene are SEHNR and FQNEAQ (reference sequence). This CDR3 has 15 amino acids. The full variable domain, completed using reference TRBV7-9 and TRBJ1-3, is DTGVSQNPRHKITKRGQNVTFRCDPISEHNRLYWYRQTLGQGPEFLTYFQNEAQLEKSRLLSDRFSAERPKGSFSTLEIQRTEQGDSAMYLCASSLAGISGNTIYFGEGSWLTVV.

In its sample, this clone was seen a few times. The chain carries TRBV5-6 and TRBJ1-5, with D uncertain. The V gene's germline CDR1 is SGHDT and CDR2 YYEEEE. The CDR3 totals 13 residues. With 1 base removed from V and 4 bases from J, the gap between germline ends came to 6 bases. CDR3 loop: CASSLSENQPQHF. As DNA, the CDR3 is TGTGCCAGCAGCTTGTCGGAAAATCAGCCCCAGCATTTT.

This chain uses TRBV19 with TRBJ2-1, with D perhaps TRBD2 (5 bases). Germline V gene lookup returns CDR1 LNHDA and CDR2 SQIVND (reference sequence). V lost 7 bases, J lost 0 bases, and 13 bases lay in between. The CDR3 extends over 15 amino acids. In DNA form, the CDR3 reads TGTGCCAGTACCTCCGCAGCGGCCTCCTACAATGAGCAGTTCTTC. This translates into CASTSAAASYNEQFF.

The rearrangement uses TRBV25-1 and TRBJ2-3; 12 bases agree with TRBD2. The CDR3 is 16 residues long. V gave up 2 bases and J gave up 8 bases; unmatched junction bases: 8. Germline assignment: CDR1 MGHDK and CDR2 SYGVNS. The CDR3 DNA reads TGTGCCAGCAGTGAAGGTGCTAGCGGGGGGGCGGGTACGCAGTATTTT. Its protein product is CASSEGASGGAGTQYF.

The chain carries TRBV11-2 and TRBJ2-7; 9 bases fit TRBD1. Trimming cost V 3 bases and J 3 bases; bases outside gene matches: 3. Germline-derived CDR1 and CDR2 are SGHAT and FQNNGV. CDR3 length: 14 residues. The CDR3 spells CASSLGQGYYEQYF. For the CDR3, the DNA is TGTGCCAGCAGCTTGGGACAGGGTTACTACGAGCAGTACTTC.

V and J are TRBV6-6 and TRBJ2-7; D perhaps matches TRBD1 (6 bases). The germline gives CDR1 MNHNY, CDR2 SVGAGI (reference sequence). V was shortened by 5 bases and J by 4 bases, with 9 bases between the two germline ends. This CDR3 is built from 12 residues. CDR3: CASSTTGYEQYF. DNA for the CDR3: TGTGCCAGCAGTACTACAGGGTACGAGCAGTACTTC.

The chain joins TRBV2 to TRBJ2-3; possible D gene TRBD1, 6 bases. V was clipped by 2 bases and J by 5 bases, with 20 bases between them. This CDR3 region has 17 residues. Germline V gene lookup returns CDR1 SNHLY and CDR2 FYNNEI. CDR3 sequence (DNA): TGTGCCAGCAGTGAACCCAAAGGGGGAAGGTATTTAGATACGCAGTATTTT. This sequence encodes CASSEPKGGRYLDTQYF.

This chain joins TRBV6-1 and TRBJ2-3, with D unclear. Looked up from germline, CDR1 is MNHNS and CDR2 is SASEGT. The V end lost 1 base, the J end lost 7 bases, and 9 bases lay between the germline ends. This CDR3 is built from 13 residues. The CDR3 sequence is CASSEVYWNTQYF. The CDR3 region has the DNA TGTGCCAGCAGTGAAGTCTACTGGAATACGCAGTATTTT.